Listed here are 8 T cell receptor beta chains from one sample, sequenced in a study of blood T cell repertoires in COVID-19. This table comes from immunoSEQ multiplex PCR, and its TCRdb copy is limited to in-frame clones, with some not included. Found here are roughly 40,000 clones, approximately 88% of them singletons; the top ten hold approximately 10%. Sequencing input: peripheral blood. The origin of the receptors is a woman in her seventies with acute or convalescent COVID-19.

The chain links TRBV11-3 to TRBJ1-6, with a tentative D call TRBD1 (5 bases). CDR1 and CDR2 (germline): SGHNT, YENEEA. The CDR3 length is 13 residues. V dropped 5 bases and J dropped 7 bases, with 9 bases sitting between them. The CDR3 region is CASSRQKNSPLHF. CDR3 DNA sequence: TGTGCCAGCAGCCGACAGAAAAATTCACCCCTCCACTTT.

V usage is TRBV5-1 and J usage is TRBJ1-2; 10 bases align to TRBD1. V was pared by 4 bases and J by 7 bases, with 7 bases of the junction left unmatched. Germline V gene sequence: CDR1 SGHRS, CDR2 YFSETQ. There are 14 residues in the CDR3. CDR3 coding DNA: TGCGCCAGCAGCCGGGGACAGGGGCAAGGTGGCTACACCTTC. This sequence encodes CASSRGQGQGGYTF.

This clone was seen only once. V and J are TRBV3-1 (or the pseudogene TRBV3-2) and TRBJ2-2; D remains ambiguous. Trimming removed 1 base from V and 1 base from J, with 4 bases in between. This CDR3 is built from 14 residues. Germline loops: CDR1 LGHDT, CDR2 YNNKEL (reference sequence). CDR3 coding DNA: TGTGCCAGCAGCCAAGTCGGGAACACCGGGGAGCTGTTTTTT. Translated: CASSQVGNTGELFF.

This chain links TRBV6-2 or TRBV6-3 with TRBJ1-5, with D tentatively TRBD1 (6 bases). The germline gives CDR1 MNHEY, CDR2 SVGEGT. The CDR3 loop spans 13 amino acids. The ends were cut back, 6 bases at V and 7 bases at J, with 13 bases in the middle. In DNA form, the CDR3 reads TGTGCCAGCAGCAGGGGTCTAGTACAGCCCCAGCATTTT. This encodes CASSRGLVQPQHF.

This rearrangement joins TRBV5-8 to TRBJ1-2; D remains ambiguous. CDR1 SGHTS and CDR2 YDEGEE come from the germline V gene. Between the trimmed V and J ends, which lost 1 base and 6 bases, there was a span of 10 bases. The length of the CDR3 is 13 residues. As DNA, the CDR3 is TGTGCCAGCAGCTTGATTACTGAGAATGGCTACACCTTC. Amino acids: CASSLITENGYTF. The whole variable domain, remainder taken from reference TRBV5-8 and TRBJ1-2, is EAGVTQSPTHLIKTRGQQATLRCSPISGHTSVYWYQQALGLGLQFLLWYDEGEERNRGNFPPRFSGRQFPNYSSELNVNALELEDSALYLCASSLITENGYTFGSGTRLTVV.

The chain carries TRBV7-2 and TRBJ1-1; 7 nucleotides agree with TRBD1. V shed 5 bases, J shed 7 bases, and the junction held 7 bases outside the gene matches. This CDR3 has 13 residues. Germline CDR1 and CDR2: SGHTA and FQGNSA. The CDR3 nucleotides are TGTGCCAGCAGCCCGGAGTACAGGGGTGAAGCTTTCTTT. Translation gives CASSPEYRGEAFF. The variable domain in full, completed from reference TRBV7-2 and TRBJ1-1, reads GAGVSQSPSNKVTEKGKDVELRCDPISGHTALYWYRQSLGQGLEFLIYFQGNSAPDKSGLPSDRFSAERTGGSVSTLTIQRTQQEDSAVYLCASSPEYRGEAFFGQGTRLTVV.

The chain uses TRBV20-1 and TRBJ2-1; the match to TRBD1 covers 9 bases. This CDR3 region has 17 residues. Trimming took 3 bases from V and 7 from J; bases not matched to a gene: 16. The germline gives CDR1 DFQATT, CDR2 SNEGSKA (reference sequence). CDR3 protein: CSASAGLAGQGHNEQFF. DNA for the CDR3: TGCAGTGCTAGTGCGGGTTTGGCGGGACAGGGTCATAATGAGCAGTTCTTC.

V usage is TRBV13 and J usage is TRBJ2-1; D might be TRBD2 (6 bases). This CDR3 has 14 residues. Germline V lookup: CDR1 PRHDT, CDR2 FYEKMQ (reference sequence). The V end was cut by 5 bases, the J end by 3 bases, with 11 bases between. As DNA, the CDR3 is TGTGCCAGCAGCCTTAGCGGCCTCTACAATGAGCAGTTCTTC. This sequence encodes CASSLSGLYNEQFF.